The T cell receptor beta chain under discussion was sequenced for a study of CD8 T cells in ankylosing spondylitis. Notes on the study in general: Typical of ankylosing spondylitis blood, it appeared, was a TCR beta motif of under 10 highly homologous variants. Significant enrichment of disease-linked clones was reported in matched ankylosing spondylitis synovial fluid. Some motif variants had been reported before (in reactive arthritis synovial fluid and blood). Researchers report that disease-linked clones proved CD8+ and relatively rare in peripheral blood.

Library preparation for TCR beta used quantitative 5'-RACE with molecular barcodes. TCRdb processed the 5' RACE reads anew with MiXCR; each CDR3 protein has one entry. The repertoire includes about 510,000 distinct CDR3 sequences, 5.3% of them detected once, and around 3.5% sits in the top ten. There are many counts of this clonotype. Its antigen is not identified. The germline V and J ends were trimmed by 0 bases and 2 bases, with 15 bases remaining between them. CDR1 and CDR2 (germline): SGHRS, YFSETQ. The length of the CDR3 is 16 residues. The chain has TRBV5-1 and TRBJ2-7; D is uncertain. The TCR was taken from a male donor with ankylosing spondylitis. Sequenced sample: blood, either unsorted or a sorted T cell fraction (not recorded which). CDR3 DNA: TGCGCCAGCAGCTTGGCCAATACCGCGACCACCTACGAGCAGTACTTC. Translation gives CASSLANTATTYEQYF.